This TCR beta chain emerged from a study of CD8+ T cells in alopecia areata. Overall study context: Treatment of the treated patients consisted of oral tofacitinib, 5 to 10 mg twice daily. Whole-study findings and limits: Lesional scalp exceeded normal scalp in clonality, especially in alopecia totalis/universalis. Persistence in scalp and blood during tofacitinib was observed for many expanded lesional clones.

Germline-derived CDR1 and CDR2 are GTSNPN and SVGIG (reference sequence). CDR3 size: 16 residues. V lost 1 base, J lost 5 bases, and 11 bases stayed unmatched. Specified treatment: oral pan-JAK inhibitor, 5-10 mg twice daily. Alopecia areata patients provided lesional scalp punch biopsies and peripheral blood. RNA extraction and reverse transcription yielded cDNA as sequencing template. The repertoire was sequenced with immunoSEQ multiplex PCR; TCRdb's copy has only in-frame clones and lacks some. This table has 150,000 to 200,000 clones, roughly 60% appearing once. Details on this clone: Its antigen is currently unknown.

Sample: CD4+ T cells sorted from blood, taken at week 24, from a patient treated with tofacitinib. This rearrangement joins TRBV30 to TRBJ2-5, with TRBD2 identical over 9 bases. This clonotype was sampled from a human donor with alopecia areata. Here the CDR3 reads CAWSAQRGVLGETQYF. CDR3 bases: TGTGCCTGGAGTGCTCAGCGGGGGGTCTTGGGGGAGACCCAGTACTTC.